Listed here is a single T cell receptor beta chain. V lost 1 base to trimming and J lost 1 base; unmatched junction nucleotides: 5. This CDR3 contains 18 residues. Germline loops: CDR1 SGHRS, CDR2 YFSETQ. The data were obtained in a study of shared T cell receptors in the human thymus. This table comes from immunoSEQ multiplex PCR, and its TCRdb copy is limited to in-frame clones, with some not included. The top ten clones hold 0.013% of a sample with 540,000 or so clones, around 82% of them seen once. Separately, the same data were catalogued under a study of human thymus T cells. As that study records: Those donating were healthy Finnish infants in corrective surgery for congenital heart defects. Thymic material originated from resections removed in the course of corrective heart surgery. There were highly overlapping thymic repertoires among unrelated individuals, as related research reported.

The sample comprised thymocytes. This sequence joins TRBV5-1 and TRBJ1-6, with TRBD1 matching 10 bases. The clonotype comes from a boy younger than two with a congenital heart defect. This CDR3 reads CASSLKDRGLSYNSPLHF. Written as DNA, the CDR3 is TGCGCCAGCAGCTTGAAGGACAGGGGGTTATCCTATAATTCACCCCTCCACTTT.